The 4 T cell receptor beta chains reported below all come from one sample, sequenced in a study of identical twins. TCRdb passed the 5' RACE reads through MiXCR, listing each CDR3 protein once. Of 200,000 to 250,000 distinct CDR3 sequences listed, 5.5% to 7% are singletons. A further study also used this sample, focusing on yellow fever vaccine responses in identical twins.

The sample comprised memory (CD45RO+) T cells sorted from blood. The receptors stem from a woman younger than 35 in good health.

This clonotype was observed at least ten times. The V call is TRBV2, the J call TRBJ2-1; D might be TRBD1 or TRBD2, each matching 6 bases. Trimming cost V 11 bases and J 6 bases, with 14 bases left between them. CDR1 is SNHLY, CDR2 FYNNEI, per germline. This CDR3 has 12 amino acids. Written as DNA, the CDR3 is TGTGCCGGAGACAGGCGGGGCAATGAGCAGTTCTTC. Its protein product is CAGDRRGNEQFF.

Details on this clonotype: A much larger clone lies one base from this, so it may be a read error. V usage is TRBV18 and J usage is TRBJ2-7; D might be TRBD1 or TRBD2, each matching 5 bases. V dropped 5 bases and J dropped 12 bases, with 14 bases sitting between them. The CDR3 has 11 residues. Per germline, CDR1 KGHSH and CDR2 LQKENI. In nucleotides, the CDR3 is TGTGCCAGCTCAACGGGGCTTGGGCTGTACTTC. This gives the protein CASSTGLGLYF.

This clonotype was seen a few times. The gene calls are TRBV4-1 and TRBJ1-5; TRBD1 agrees at 9 bases. The CDR3 has 15 amino acids. Unmatched junction bases numbered 12, after V lost 6 bases and J lost 9 bases. Germline assignment: CDR1 MGHRA and CDR2 YSYEKL. The CDR3 is CASSGGQGPLRPQHF. CDR3 nucleotides: TGCGCCAGCAGTGGTGGACAGGGGCCCTTAAGGCCCCAGCATTTT.

This clonotype was recorded a few times. The genes are TRBV6-2 or TRBV6-3 and TRBJ2-7; tentatively, D is TRBD2 (6 bases). This CDR3 contains 15 residues. The V gene's germline CDR1 is MNHEY and CDR2 SVGEGT. With 4 bases removed from V and 7 bases from J, the gap between germline ends came to 20 bases. CDR3 region: CASSFRRDAPGEQYF. CDR3 DNA sequence: TGTGCCAGCAGTTTCCGGCGGGACGCCCCCGGGGAGCAGTACTTC.